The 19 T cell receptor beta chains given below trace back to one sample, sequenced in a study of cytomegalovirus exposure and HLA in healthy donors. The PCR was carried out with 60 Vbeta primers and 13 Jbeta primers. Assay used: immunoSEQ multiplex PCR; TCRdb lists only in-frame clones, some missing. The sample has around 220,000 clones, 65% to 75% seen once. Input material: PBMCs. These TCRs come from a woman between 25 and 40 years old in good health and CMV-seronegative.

CDR3 coding DNA: TGCGCCAGCAGCGCGGACAGGGTTGGTACCGGGGAGCTGTTTTTT. Translated, it gives CASSADRVGTGELFF. The V call is TRBV10-1, the J call TRBJ2-2; TRBD1 agrees at 8 bases. V gave up 6 bases and J gave up 5 bases; unmatched junction bases: 8. This CDR3 region has 15 residues. Germline V gives CDR1 WNHNN, CDR2 SYGVQD (reference sequence).

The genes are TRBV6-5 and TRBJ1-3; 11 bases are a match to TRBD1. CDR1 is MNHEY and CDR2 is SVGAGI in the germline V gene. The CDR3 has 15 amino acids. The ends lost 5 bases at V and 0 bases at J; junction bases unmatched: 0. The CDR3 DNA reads TGTGCCAGCAGTGGGACAGGGGGCTCTGGAAACACCATATATTTT. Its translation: CASSGTGGSGNTIYF.

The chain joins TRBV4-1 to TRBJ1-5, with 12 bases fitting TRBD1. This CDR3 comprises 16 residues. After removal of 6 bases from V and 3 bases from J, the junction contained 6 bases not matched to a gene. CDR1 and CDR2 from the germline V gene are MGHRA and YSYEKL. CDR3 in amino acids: CASSPGTGGVNQPQHF. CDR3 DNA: TGCGCCAGCAGTCCCGGGACAGGGGGCGTCAATCAGCCCCAGCATTTT.

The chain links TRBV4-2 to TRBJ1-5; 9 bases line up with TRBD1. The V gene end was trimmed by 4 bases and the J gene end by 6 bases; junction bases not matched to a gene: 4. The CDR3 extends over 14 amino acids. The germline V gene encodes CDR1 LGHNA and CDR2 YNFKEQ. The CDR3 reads CASSLPGQGQPQHF. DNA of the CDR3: TGTGCCAGCAGCCTTCCGGGACAGGGTCAGCCCCAGCATTTT.

As DNA, the CDR3 is TGTGCCAGCAGCCAAGAAGTCTTCGGGGGCTACACCTTC. This encodes CASSQEVFGGYTF. The gene calls are TRBV14 and TRBJ1-2; D is undetermined. V shed 0 bases and J shed 8 bases, with 10 bases lying between them. Germline V gene sequence: CDR1 SGHDN, CDR2 FVKESK. This CDR3 has 13 residues.

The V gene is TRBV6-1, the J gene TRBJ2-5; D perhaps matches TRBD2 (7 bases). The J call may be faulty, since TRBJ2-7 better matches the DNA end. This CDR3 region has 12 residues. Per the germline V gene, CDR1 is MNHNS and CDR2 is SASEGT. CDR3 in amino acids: CATEGGGDEQYF. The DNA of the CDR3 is TGTGCCACCGAGGGAGGGGGGGACGAGCAGTACTTC.

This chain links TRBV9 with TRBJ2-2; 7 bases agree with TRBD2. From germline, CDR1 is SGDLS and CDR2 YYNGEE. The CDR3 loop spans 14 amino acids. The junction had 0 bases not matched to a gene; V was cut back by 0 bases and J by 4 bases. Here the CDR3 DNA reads TGTGCCAGCAGCGTAGGACTAGCCACCGGGGAGCTGTTTTTT. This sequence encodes CASSVGLATGELFF.

CDR3 sequence: CASSPATGLRNIQYF. CDR3 sequence (DNA): TGTGCCAGCTCACCGGCTACAGGGTTACGAAACATTCAGTACTTC. The J gene is TRBJ2-4, the V gene TRBV18; TRBD1 might be the D (6 bases). The germline CDR1 and CDR2 sequences are KGHSH and LQKENI. CDR3 size: 15 residues. Trimming took 3 bases from V and 6 from J, leaving 15 bases between them. The full variable domain, with the rest looked up from reference TRBV18 and TRBJ2-4, is NAGVMQNPRHLVRRRGQEARLRCSPMKGHSHVYWYRQLPEEGLKFMVYLQKENIIDESGMPKERFSAEFPKEGPSILRIQQVVRGDSAAYFCASSPATGLRNIQYFGAGTRLSVL.

CDR3 nucleotides: TGTGCCAGCAGCTTGCTTGGGACAGGGGTTACCACTGAAGCTTTCTTT. Translated: CASSLLGTGVTTEAFF. The V and J genes are TRBV5-5 and TRBJ1-1, with 10 positions matching TRBD1. CDR3 length: 16 amino acids. Germline trimming cut 1 base from V and 4 bases from J; bases unmatched to any gene: 7. CDR1 SGHKS and CDR2 YYEKEE come from the germline V gene (reference sequence).

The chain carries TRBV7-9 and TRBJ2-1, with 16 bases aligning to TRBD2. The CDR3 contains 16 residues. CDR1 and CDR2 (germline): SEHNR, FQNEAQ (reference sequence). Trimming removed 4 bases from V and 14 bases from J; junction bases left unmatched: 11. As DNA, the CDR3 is TGTGCCAGCAGCTATTTCCCGGGACTAGCGGGAGGGCCGAAGTTCTTC. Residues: CASSYFPGLAGGPKFF.

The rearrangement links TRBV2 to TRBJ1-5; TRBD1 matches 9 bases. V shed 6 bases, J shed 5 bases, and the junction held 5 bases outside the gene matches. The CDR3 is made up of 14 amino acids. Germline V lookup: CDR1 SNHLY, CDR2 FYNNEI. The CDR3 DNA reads TGTGCCAGCAGCCAACAGGGGGCGGATCAGCCCCAGCATTTT. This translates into CASSQQGADQPQHF.

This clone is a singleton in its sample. The CDR3 region is CASSPGTGLTEAFF. CDR3 sequence (DNA): TGTGCCAGCTCACCCGGGACAGGGCTCACTGAAGCTTTCTTT. The V gene is TRBV18, the J gene TRBJ1-1; 9 bases align to TRBD1. CDR1 and CDR2 (germline): KGHSH, LQKENI. V was clipped by 3 bases and J by 4 bases; unmatched bases: 3. This CDR3 contains 14 residues.

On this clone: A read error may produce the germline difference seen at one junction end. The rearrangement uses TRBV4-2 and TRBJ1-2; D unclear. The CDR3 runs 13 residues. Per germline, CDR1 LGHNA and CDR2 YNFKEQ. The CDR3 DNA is TGTGACAGCAGACAAGATCCGGTCTATGGCTACACCTTC. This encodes CDSRQDPVYGYTF.

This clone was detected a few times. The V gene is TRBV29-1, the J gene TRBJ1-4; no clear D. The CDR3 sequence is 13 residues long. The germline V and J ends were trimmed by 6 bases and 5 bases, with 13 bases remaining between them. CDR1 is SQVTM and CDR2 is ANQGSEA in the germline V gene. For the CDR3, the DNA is TGCAGCGTGAGGGAAACAAACAATGAAAAACTGTTTTTT. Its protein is CSVRETNNEKLFF.

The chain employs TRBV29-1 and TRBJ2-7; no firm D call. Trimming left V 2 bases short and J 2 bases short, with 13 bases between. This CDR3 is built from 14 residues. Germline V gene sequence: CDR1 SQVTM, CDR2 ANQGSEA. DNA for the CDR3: TGCAGCGTTGAAATAGAGGAGACGGCCTACGAGCAGTACTTC. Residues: CSVEIEETAYEQYF.

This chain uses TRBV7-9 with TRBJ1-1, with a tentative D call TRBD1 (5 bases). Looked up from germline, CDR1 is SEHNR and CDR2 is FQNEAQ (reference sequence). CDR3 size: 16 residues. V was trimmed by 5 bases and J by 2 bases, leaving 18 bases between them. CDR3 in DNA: TGTGCCAGCAGCAAGGGACCGCGCGGGGACAACACTGAAGCTTTCTTT. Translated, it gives CASSKGPRGDNTEAFF.

CDR3 protein: CASSIGGRGGTGELFF. In nucleotides, the CDR3 is TGTGCCAGTAGTATAGGGGGCAGGGGCGGGACCGGGGAGCTGTTTTTT. J is TRBJ2-2 and V is TRBV19; weak D call: TRBD1 (6 bases). V was shortened by 1 base and J by 5 bases, with 14 bases between the two germline ends. Germline V lookup: CDR1 LNHDA, CDR2 SQIVND (reference sequence). The CDR3 covers 16 residues.

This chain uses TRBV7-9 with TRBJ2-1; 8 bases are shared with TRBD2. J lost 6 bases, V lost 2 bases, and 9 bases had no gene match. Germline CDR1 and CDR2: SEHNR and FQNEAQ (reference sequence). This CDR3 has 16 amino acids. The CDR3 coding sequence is TGTGCCAGCAGCTTATCACGGCTAGCGGGTGGCAATGAGCAGTTCTTC. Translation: CASSLSRLAGGNEQFF.

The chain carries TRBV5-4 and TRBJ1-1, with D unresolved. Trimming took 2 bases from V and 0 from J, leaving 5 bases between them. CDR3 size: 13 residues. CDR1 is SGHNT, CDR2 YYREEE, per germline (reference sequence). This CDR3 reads CASSLALNTEAFF. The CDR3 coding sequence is TGTGCCAGCAGCTTAGCGTTGAACACTGAAGCTTTCTTT.